The clone carrying this T cell receptor (beta chain) was recorded many times. These data come from a study of regulatory T cells in long-lasting Graves disease. Arm-PCR with iRepertoire HTBI primers amplified the CDR3 regions for these TCR beta libraries. TCRdb ran MiXCR on the multiplex PCR reads and lists one entry per CDR3 protein. Of over 400,000 distinct CDR3 sequences in the sample, 14% are singletons; the top ten hold 17%. Time point described: newly diagnosed GD, antithyroid drugs for less than 3 months. Researchers made the TCR library from RNA that was extracted from PBMCs. These same records also appear under a second study, on T cells in Graves' hyperthyroidism and ophthalmopathy.

The material sequenced was peripheral blood mononuclear cells (PBMCs), taken at new diagnosis, from a patient treated with antithyroid drugs. The TCR sequence derives from a woman aged 50 to 65 with Graves disease.

CDR3 sequence (DNA): TGTGCCAGCAGCTGGGACAGCCCGATGAACACTGAAGCTTTCTTT. Its protein product is CASSWDSPMNTEAFF. The chain combines TRBV7-9 with TRBJ1-1, with TRBD1 matching over 7 bases. The CDR3 totals 15 residues. Germline CDR1 reads SEHNR; CDR2 reads FQNEAQ (reference sequence). J gave up 0 bases and V 4 bases, and 5 bases lay outside the gene matches.